Sequencing of this T cell receptor beta chain was carried out in a study of monozygotic twins with inflammatory bowel disease. Overall study results and limits: None of the different T cell subtypes could be distinguished from one another.

TCRdb reprocessed the 5' RACE reads; each CDR3 protein has one entry and no DNA is given. The sample includes about 130,000 distinct CDR3 sequences. From germline, CDR1 is SEHNR and CDR2 FQNEAQ (reference sequence). The CDR3 contains 14 residues. Regarding this clonotype: Its matching antigen is unknown.

The rearrangement uses TRBV7-9 and TRBJ2-5; TCRdb's D call, TRBD1, is unchecked because there is no DNA. Source material: blood. This clonotype originated in a human donor with ulcerative colitis or Crohn's disease, or a healthy co-twin of an affected twin (not recorded which). CDR3: CASSFGTGRETQYF.